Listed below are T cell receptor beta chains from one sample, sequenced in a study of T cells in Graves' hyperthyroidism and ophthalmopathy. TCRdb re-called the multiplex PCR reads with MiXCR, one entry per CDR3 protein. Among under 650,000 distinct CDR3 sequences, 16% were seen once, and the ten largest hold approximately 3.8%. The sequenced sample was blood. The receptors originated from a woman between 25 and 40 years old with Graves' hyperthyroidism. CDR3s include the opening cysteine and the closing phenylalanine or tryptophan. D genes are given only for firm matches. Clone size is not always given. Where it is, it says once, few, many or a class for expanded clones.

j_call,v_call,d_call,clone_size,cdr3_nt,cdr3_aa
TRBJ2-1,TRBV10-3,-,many,TGTGCCATCAGTGAGGGGAAGAGTCGCTACAATGAGCAGTTCTTC,CAISEGKSRYNEQFF
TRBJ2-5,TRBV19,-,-,TGTGCCAGTAGGCGAACAGTCAACCTCGAGACCCAGTACTTC,CASRRTVNLETQYF
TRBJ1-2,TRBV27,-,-,TGTGCCAGCAGTTCCCTCCGGGGCTCACGTCGTTATGGCTACACCTTC,CASSSLRGSRRYGYTF
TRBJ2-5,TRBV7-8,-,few,TGTGCCAGCAGCACCCTTACGGGAGCTAGGGACCAAGAGACCCAGTACTTC,CASSTLTGARDQETQYF
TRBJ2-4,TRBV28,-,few,TGTGCCAGCAGTTTAGCGGGGGCGGACATTCAGTACTTC,CASSLAGADIQYF
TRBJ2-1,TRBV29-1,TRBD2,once,TGCACCTGCAGCGGGATGGGGAATGAGCAGTTCTTC,CTCSGMGNEQFF
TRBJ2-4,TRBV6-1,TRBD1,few,TGTGCCAGCAGTTGGGACAGGCGGAACATTCAGTACTTC,CASSWDRRNIQYF
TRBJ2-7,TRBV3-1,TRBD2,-,TGTGCCAGCAGCCAAGTTCCTGTGACTAGCGGTATTGAGAAAGAGCAGTACTTC,CASSQVPVTSGIEKEQYF
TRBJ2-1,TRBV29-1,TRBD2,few,TGCAGCGCGGTCCCCAGCGGGAGGTCCTCCTACAATGAACAGTTCTTC,CSAVPSGRSSYNEQFF
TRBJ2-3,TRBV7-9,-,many,TGTGCCAGCAGCTTCCCTTGGCAGGGGCTCATGGATACGCAGTATTTT,CASSFPWQGLMDTQYF